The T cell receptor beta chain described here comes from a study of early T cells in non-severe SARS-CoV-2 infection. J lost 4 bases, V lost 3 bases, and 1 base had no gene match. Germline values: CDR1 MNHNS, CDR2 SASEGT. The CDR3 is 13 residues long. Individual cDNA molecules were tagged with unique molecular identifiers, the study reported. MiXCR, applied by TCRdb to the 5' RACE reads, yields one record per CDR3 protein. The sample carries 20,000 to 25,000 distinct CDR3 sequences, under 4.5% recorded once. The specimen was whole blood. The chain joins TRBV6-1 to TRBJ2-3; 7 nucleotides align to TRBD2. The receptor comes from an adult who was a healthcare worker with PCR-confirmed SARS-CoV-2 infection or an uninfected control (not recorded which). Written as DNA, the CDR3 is TGTGCCAGCAGTGACGGACTAGCAGATACGCAGTATTTT. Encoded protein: CASSDGLADTQYF.